These 4 T cell receptor beta chains were all obtained from the same sample, sequenced in a study of blood T cell repertoires in COVID-19. Repertoires were generated with immunoSEQ multiplex PCR, while TCRdb's copy carries only in-frame clones and drops some. This sample has roughly 330,000 clones, with 80% to 90% found just once. Sequencing was done on a sample of PBMCs or T cells enriched from blood (not recorded which). All receptors come from a woman under 40 who had recovered from COVID-19.

Only a few counts were recorded for this clone. The V and J genes are TRBV9 and TRBJ1-4, with 7 nucleotides matching TRBD1. V lost 4 bases and J lost 3; bases outside the gene matches: 9. CDR3 length: 16 amino acids. Germline V gene lookup returns CDR1 SGDLS and CDR2 YYNGEE. CDR3: CASSSKTGQPNEKLFF. The DNA of the CDR3 is TGTGCCAGCAGCTCAAAAACGGGACAGCCTAATGAAAAACTGTTTTTT.

The chain is built from TRBV19 and TRBJ1-4; D not resolved. This CDR3 spans 10 amino acids. Germline lookup yields CDR1 LNHDA and CDR2 SQIVND (reference sequence). This CDR3 is CASLGEKLFF. In DNA, the CDR3 is TGTGCTAGCTTGGGTGAAAAACTGTTTTTT.

This chain uses TRBV10-3 with TRBJ1-2, with D maybe TRBD1 (6 bases). The length of the CDR3 is 13 residues. V gave up 3 bases and J gave up 4 bases, with 9 bases separating them. Germline loops: CDR1 ENHRY, CDR2 SYGVKD. Written as DNA, the CDR3 is TGTGCCATCAGTGAACAGGGCGCCTATGGCTACACCTTC. Its protein is CAISEQGAYGYTF.

V and J are TRBV19 and TRBJ1-5, with 8 bases identical to TRBD1. Germline assignment: CDR1 LNHDA and CDR2 SQIVND (reference sequence). The CDR3 totals 17 residues. Losses at the gene ends were 3 bases for V and 7 bases for J; bases not matched to a gene: 14. As DNA, the CDR3 is TGTGCCAGTAGTATGGCAATGGACAGGGATCCAAAACAGCCCCAGCATTTT. This sequence encodes CASSMAMDRDPKQPQHF.